A selection of T cell receptor beta chains follows, all from one sample in a study of identical twins. A single record per CDR3 protein comes from TCRdb applying MiXCR to the 5' RACE reads. In the table there are roughly 750,000 distinct CDR3 sequences, 21% of which are singletons. These data were also filed under a second study, of T cells expressing NK-cell markers.

Sequenced input: PBMCs. The receptors originated from a young woman in good health. Both conserved end residues are part of each CDR3. The D gene is left open where the match is weak. Part of the rows lack a size; the others show once, few, many or a class for expanded clones.

j_call,clone_size,d_call,v_call,cdr3_nt,cdr3_aa
TRBJ2-3,few,NA,TRBV11-2,TGTGCCAGCAGCTTAGACGTTCGTCGGATAGCGTCCACAGATACGCAGTATTTT,CASSLDVRRIASTDTQYF
TRBJ2-7,few,NA,TRBV5-6,TGTGCCAGCAGCCCAAGGGGCGGCGAGCAGTACTTC,CASSPRGGEQYF
TRBJ2-1,NA,NA,TRBV29-1,TGCAGCGTTTTTAGGGATGAGCAGTTCTTC,CSVFRDEQFF
TRBJ2-5,many,NA,TRBV5-5,TGTGCCAGCAGCTTGGCACCTTCGGCACTACTTCCAGTGACCCAGTACTTC,CASSLAPSALLPVTQYF
TRBJ2-2,many,NA,TRBV5-1,TGCGCCAGCAGCTTGGGGCAGGGGAGCACCGGGGAGCTGTTTTTT,CASSLGQGSTGELFF
TRBJ2-1,many,NA,TRBV20-1,TGCAGTGCTAGAGATGCCCACTCCAGGTTCTACAATGAGCAGTTCTTC,CSARDAHSRFYNEQFF
TRBJ2-3,NA,NA,TRBV9,TGTGCCAGCAGCGTAGACTCATACACAGATACGCAGTATTTT,CASSVDSYTDTQYF
TRBJ2-7,few,NA,TRBV18,TGTGCCAGCTCAACCAGGGACGTTTACGAGCAGTACTTC,CASSTRDVYEQYF
TRBJ2-1,NA,TRBD2,TRBV27,TGTGCCAGCAGTTTGGGGAGGAGACTAGCGGGAGACCATGAGCAGTTCTTC,CASSLGRRLAGDHEQFF
TRBJ2-5,NA,NA,TRBV5-1,TGCGCCAGCAGCTTGGTGATGCCGTGGGGAGAGACCCAGTACTTC,CASSLVMPWGETQYF
TRBJ2-1,few,TRBD2,TRBV6-2/TRBV6-3,TGTGCCAGCAGTTACCGGCTAGCGGGGGTAAATGAGCAGTTCTTC,CASSYRLAGVNEQFF
TRBJ2-2,few,NA,TRBV29-1,TGCAGCGTTGAAAGCAGCAACACCGGGGAGCTGTTTTTT,CSVESSNTGELFF
TRBJ2-1,few,NA,TRBV4-1,TGCGCCAGCAGCCAAGCTCTCCTCATGGGGCAGTTCTTC,CASSQALLMGQFF
TRBJ2-3,many,NA,TRBV29-1,TGCAGCGTGGGCCGGGACACAGATACGCAGTATTTT,CSVGRDTDTQYF
TRBJ2-1,few,TRBD2,TRBV10-3,TGTGCCATCAGGCCTAGCGGGAGCTCCTACAATGAGCAGTTCTTC,CAIRPSGSSYNEQFF
TRBJ2-1,once,NA,TRBV6-6,TGTGCCAGCAGCCGAAAGGGTGAGCAGTTCTTC,CASSRKGEQFF
TRBJ2-1,NA,NA,TRBV12-5,TGTGCTAGTGTGGCACGCGATGAGCAGTTCTTC,CASVARDEQFF
TRBJ2-5,few,TRBD1,TRBV7-2,TGTGCCAGCAGCTTAAAAAGAACCAGGGGGCTGGCGGAGACCCAGTACTTC,CASSLKRTRGLAETQYF
TRBJ1-1,NA,NA,TRBV29-1,TGCAGCGTCCGAAGGGCTTTCTTT,CSVRRAFF
TRBJ2-1,few,NA,TRBV11-2,TGTGCCAGCCGTACGACAAACAATGAGCAGTTCTTC,CASRTTNNEQFF
TRBJ2-3,NA,NA,TRBV6-5,TGTGCCAGCAGTTATTCGACTCGCACAGATACGCAGTATTTT,CASSYSTRTDTQYF
TRBJ2-7,NA,NA,TRBV20-1,TGCAGTGCTAGAGATCCCTTAGGCAGGGTAGGGGAGCAGTACTTC,CSARDPLGRVGEQYF
TRBJ2-7,NA,TRBD1,TRBV5-6,TGTGCCAGCAGCGGGGGACAGGCAAACTCCTACGAGCAGTACTTC,CASSGGQANSYEQYF
TRBJ2-1,NA,NA,TRBV5-1,TGCGCCAGCCATCGGGACATGGACAATGAGCAGTTCTTC,CASHRDMDNEQFF
TRBJ2-3,NA,NA,TRBV5-1,TGCGCCAGCAGGCAGGTCCGATCGGATACGCAGTATTTT,CASRQVRSDTQYF
TRBJ2-7,NA,TRBD1,TRBV5-5,TGTGCCAGCAGCCTGGTGGGGGACAGATTTGCCGAGCAGTACTTC,CASSLVGDRFAEQYF
TRBJ2-5,many,NA,TRBV12-3/TRBV12-4,TGTGCCAGCAGGAGACAGGTGCTAGAGACCCAGTACTTC,CASRRQVLETQYF
TRBJ2-5,NA,NA,TRBV5-1,TGCGCCAGCAGCACGGACCCGAGAAGGGGGCAAGAGACCCAGTACTTC,CASSTDPRRGQETQYF
TRBJ1-5,NA,NA,TRBV2,TGTGCCAGCAGTTACACACAGAATAGCAATCAGCCCCAGCATTTT,CASSYTQNSNQPQHF
TRBJ2-7,NA,NA,TRBV7-9,TGTGCCAGCAACGTAGGCCTCTACGAGCAGTACTTC,CASNVGLYEQYF
TRBJ1-5,NA,NA,TRBV5-5,TGTGCCAGCAGCGCCTCCTCACTAGGGCCCCAGCATTTT,CASSASSLGPQHF
TRBJ1-2,NA,NA,TRBV19,TGTGCCAGTAACATACGGGACAAGTATTTGGCTAACTATGGCTACACCTTC,CASNIRDKYLANYGYTF
TRBJ2-3,NA,NA,TRBV5-1,TGCGCCAGTGATCCGGGGCGAGGGACAGATACGCAGTATTTT,CASDPGRGTDTQYF
TRBJ2-1,NA,TRBD1,TRBV12-3/TRBV12-4,TGTGCCAGCAGTTTATTAGGGGAGGACAGGGGGCATATGGGGGAGGGTCATGAGCAGTTCTTC,CASSLLGEDRGHMGEGHEQFF
TRBJ1-4,few,NA,TRBV5-6,TGTGCCAGCAGCTTGTTCTGGGGACAAAAACTGTTTTTT,CASSLFWGQKLFF
TRBJ2-1,NA,TRBD1,TRBV7-2,TGTGCCAGCAGCTCGCGACAGGGGGCGAACCACAATGAGCAGTTCTTC,CASSSRQGANHNEQFF
TRBJ2-1,few,NA,TRBV20-1,TGCAGTGTACTAAACGAGCAAAACCCCTACAATGAGCAGTTCTTC,CSVLNEQNPYNEQFF
TRBJ2-3,NA,NA,TRBV5-1,TGCGCCAGCAGCCCACGGACAGACCTTCTTATCACAGATACGCAGTATTTT,CASSPRTDLLITDTQYF
TRBJ2-7,NA,NA,TRBV12-3/TRBV12-4,TGTGCCAGCAGTTTTAGTGGGGACGGAACCTACGAGCAGTACTTC,CASSFSGDGTYEQYF
TRBJ2-7,NA,NA,TRBV29-1,TGCAGCGTTGAAGATATGAACAGCTCCTACGAGCAGTACTTC,CSVEDMNSSYEQYF
TRBJ1-1,NA,TRBD1,TRBV7-8,TGTGCCAGCAGCTTAGTAGCGACAGGGGTCCTTACAATGAACACTGAAGCTTTCTTT,CASSLVATGVLTMNTEAFF
TRBJ2-7,few,NA,TRBV20-1,TGCAGTGCTGGGAAAAGGGACGAGCAGTACTTC,CSAGKRDEQYF
TRBJ2-7,NA,NA,TRBV4-1,TGCGCCAGCAGCGTAGCAACCGGGACAATACCGAACGAGCAGTACTTC,CASSVATGTIPNEQYF
TRBJ1-4,few,NA,TRBV7-8,TGTGCCAGCTCGGGGACCCTATCTATTGAAAAACTGTTTTTT,CASSGTLSIEKLFF
TRBJ2-7,NA,NA,TRBV29-1,TGCAGCGTCCTAACTAGTCCCGTTTACGAGCAGTACTTC,CSVLTSPVYEQYF
TRBJ2-5,NA,TRBD2,TRBV20-1,TGCAGTGCCGATAGTAGGACTAGCGGGAAAGAGACCCAGTACTTC,CSADSRTSGKETQYF
TRBJ2-4,few,NA,TRBV6-2/TRBV6-3,TGTGCCAGCAGTCCTGACCTTAAAACGGACATTCAGTACTTC,CASSPDLKTDIQYF
TRBJ2-7,few,TRBD2,TRBV20-1,TGCAGCGCGCTGAGGGGAGCGGGAGCCAGGGGCGAGCAGTACTTC,CSALRGAGARGEQYF
TRBJ2-1,few,NA,TRBV5-5,TGTGCCAGCAGCAGGGGGAGGTCCGACGATGAGCAGTTCTTC,CASSRGRSDDEQFF
TRBJ1-4,NA,NA,TRBV6-1,TGTGCCAGCACCCAGAGGGGCCTTGCAACTAATGAAAAACTGTTTTTT,CASTQRGLATNEKLFF